The sample holds a few counts of the clone carrying this TCR beta chain. CDR3 length: 14 amino acids. Trimming removed 7 bases from V and 2 bases from J, with 13 bases in between. Germline-derived CDR1 and CDR2 are SGDLS and YYNGEE. Through a sample-barcoded 5' primer and a J-beta primer mix, a second PCR was run for roughly 6 to 12 cycles. TCRdb re-called the 5' RACE reads through MiXCR, storing one row per CDR3 protein. The data show around 990,000 distinct CDR3 sequences, with around 27% seen just once and 0.65% to 0.75% held by the top ten. These data originate in a study of blood T cells in healthy people across ages. Another study also made use of these data, one on T cells of mothers and their children. As that report states: There were over 8.5 million TCR beta CDR3 reads from each mother and several million from each child.

The clonotype was recovered from a girl aged 2 to 10 in good health. The source material was blood. The J gene is TRBJ2-1, the V gene TRBV9; D is unresolved. This chain's CDR3 is CASGEAQTYNEQFF. For the CDR3, the DNA is TGTGCCAGCGGAGAAGCGCAGACCTACAATGAGCAGTTCTTC.